Below, 17 T cell receptor beta chains from the same sample are listed, as sequenced in a study of T cell responses to AZD1222 COVID-19 vaccine. This table comes from immunoSEQ multiplex PCR, and its TCRdb copy is limited to in-frame clones, with some not included. The data show approximately 92,000 clones, approximately 91% seen once. This specimen consisted of peripheral blood, obtained on day 0 of AZD1222 vaccination. These receptors all come from an adult in good health.

The chain employs TRBV2 and TRBJ2-1; 7 bases are a match to TRBD1. J was trimmed by 8 bases and V by 7 bases; bases with no gene match: 5. CDR3 length: 12 amino acids. Germline-derived CDR1 and CDR2 are SNHLY and FYNNEI. Here the CDR3 reads CASTETGDEQFF. CDR3 bases: TGTGCCAGCACCGAAACAGGGGATGAGCAGTTCTTC.

The rearrangement uses TRBV7-9 and TRBJ1-2; D is unresolved. V was pared by 1 base and J by 7 bases, with 10 bases between. Germline lookup yields CDR1 SEHNR and CDR2 FQNEAQ (reference sequence). The CDR3 runs to 13 residues. The CDR3 is CASSLGGTGGYTF. CDR3 bases: TGTGCCAGCAGCTTAGGAGGCACTGGTGGCTACACCTTC.

A word on this clone: An end of the junction differs from the germline gene, which may be a read error. J is TRBJ2-1 and V is TRBV28; TRBD1 is a possible D gene (7 bases). The CDR3 consists of 12 residues. The germline V gene encodes CDR1 MDHEN and CDR2 SYDVKM. This CDR3 is CASSLGGGTDLF. The DNA for the CDR3 is TGTGCCAGCAGTTTAGGCGGCGGGACAGACCTCTTC. The full variable domain, in which reference TRBV28 and TRBJ2-1 provide the parts outside the CDR3, is DVKVTQSSRYLVKRTGEKVFLECVQDMDHENMFWYRQDPGLGLRLIYFSYDVKMKEKGDIPEGYSVSREKKERFSLILESASTNQTSMYLCASSLGGGTDLFGPGTRLTVL.

The J gene is TRBJ1-2, the V gene TRBV6-2 or TRBV6-3, with D perhaps TRBD1 (6 bases). CDR3 length equals 13 residues. V was cut by 4 bases and J by 4 bases, with 10 bases left in between. CDR1 is MNHEY, CDR2 SVGEGT, per germline. The CDR3 sequence: CASSLGTSYGYTF. CDR3 nucleotide sequence: TGTGCCAGCAGTTTAGGGACATCCTATGGCTACACCTTC.

By share of the sample, this clone is medium-sized (0.01 to 0.1%). The rearrangement joins TRBV11-3 to TRBJ2-1; 8 nucleotides match TRBD1. There are 16 residues in the CDR3. Germline CDR1 and CDR2: SGHNT and YENEEA. V shed 2 bases, J shed 3 bases, and the junction held 6 bases outside the gene matches. This chain's CDR3 is CASSLLDREDYNEQFF. CDR3 nucleotides: TGTGCCAGCAGCTTATTGGACAGGGAGGACTACAATGAGCAGTTCTTC.

The J gene is TRBJ2-1, the V gene TRBV5-4, with unresolved D. Between the trimmed V and J ends, which lost 0 bases and 5 bases, there was a span of 9 bases. The CDR3 runs 14 residues. Germline CDR1 and CDR2: SGHNT and YYREEE (reference sequence). CDR3 sequence: CASSLEGSHNEQFF. The DNA of the CDR3 is TGTGCCAGCAGCTTGGAAGGGTCCCACAATGAGCAGTTCTTC.

This rearrangement joins TRBV6-2 or TRBV6-3 to TRBJ2-2, with unresolved D. The germline gives CDR1 MNHEY, CDR2 SVGEGT. This CDR3 comprises 14 residues. With 5 bases removed from V and 6 bases from J, the gap between germline ends came to 13 bases. The CDR3 loop reads CASSRHLAPGELFF. The CDR3 nucleotides read TGTGCCAGCAGTCGCCATCTGGCCCCCGGGGAGCTGTTTTTT.

V is TRBV9 and J is TRBJ1-2; D possibly corresponds to TRBD1 (5 bases). CDR1 is SGDLS and CDR2 is YYNGEE in the germline V gene. The V end was cut by 0 bases, the J end by 0 bases, with 12 bases between. CDR3 length: 16 residues. CDR3 region: CASSVGVSGANYGYTF. Written as DNA, the CDR3 is TGTGCCAGCAGCGTAGGAGTATCGGGGGCTAACTATGGCTACACCTTC.

This chain uses TRBV4-1 with TRBJ1-2; maybe TRBD1 (5 bases). CDR1 and CDR2 (germline): MGHRA, YSYEKL. This CDR3 is 14 amino acids long. The germline V and J ends were trimmed by 1 base and 2 bases, with 8 bases remaining between them. CDR3 loop: CASSQGQRNYGYTF. The CDR3 bases are TGCGCCAGCAGCCAAGGACAGAGAAACTATGGCTACACCTTC.

The J gene is TRBJ2-1, the V gene TRBV25-1; 11 nucleotides agree with TRBD2. The length of the CDR3 is 15 residues. V shed 3 bases and J 9 bases; nucleotides not matched to a gene: 7. Germline lookup yields CDR1 MGHDK and CDR2 SYGVNS. CDR3 nucleotides: TGTGCCAGCAGTGATTGGTCTAGCGGGGGGATTGAGCAGTTCTTC. The encoded protein is CASSDWSSGGIEQFF. Supplemented by reference TRBV25-1 and TRBJ2-1, the full variable domain reads EADIYQTPRYLVIGTGKKITLECSQTMGHDKMYWYQQDPGMELHLIHYSYGVNSTEKGDLSSESTVSRIRTEHFPLTLESARPSHTSQYLCASSDWSSGGIEQFFGPGTRLTVL.

The V call is TRBV7-9, the J call TRBJ1-1; D call uncertain. Germline lookup yields CDR1 SEHNR and CDR2 FQNEAQ (reference sequence). Deletions cut 2 bases from V and 1 base from J, with 11 bases between. The CDR3 consists of 15 residues. In DNA, the CDR3 is TGTGCCAGCAGCTTACGTATGGAGGGGAACACTGAAGCTTTCTTT. Translation: CASSLRMEGNTEAFF.

This sequence joins TRBV5-6 and TRBJ1-2; tentatively, D is TRBD1 (5 bases). The germline CDR1 and CDR2 sequences are SGHDT and YYEEEE. The germline V and J ends were trimmed by 4 bases and 3 bases, with 10 bases remaining between them. CDR3 length: 13 residues. CDR3 bases: TGTGCCAGCAGCGAGACAGAATACTATGGCTACACCTTC. This sequence encodes CASSETEYYGYTF.

A few counts support this clone. The genes are TRBV7-3 and TRBJ1-1; D might be TRBD1 (6 bases). The V end lost 2 bases, the J end lost 5 bases, and 9 bases lay between the germline ends. CDR3 length: 13 residues. From germline, CDR1 is SGHTA and CDR2 FQGTGA. The DNA for the CDR3 is TGTGCCAGCAGCTTAGGCACAGGGACTGAAGCTTTCTTT. It encodes CASSLGTGTEAFF. Full variable domain (rest looked up from reference TRBV7-3 and TRBJ1-1): GAGVSQTPSNKVTEKGKYVELRCDPISGHTALYWYRQSLGQGPEFLIYFQGTGAADDSGLPNDRFFAVRPEGSVSTLKIQRTERGDSAVYLCASSLGTGTEAFFGQGTRLTVV.

The chain recombines TRBV19 with TRBJ1-4; D not resolved. The germline V and J ends were trimmed by 5 bases and 1 base, with 17 bases remaining between them. The CDR3 loop spans 17 amino acids. CDR1 is LNHDA and CDR2 is SQIVND in the germline V gene (reference sequence). The CDR3 here is CASSSTLNHGTNEKLFF. In DNA, the CDR3 is TGTGCCAGTAGTTCCACACTAAACCATGGAACTAATGAAAAACTGTTTTTT.

V usage is TRBV4-3 and J usage is TRBJ1-2; D unclear. The germline gives CDR1 LGHNA, CDR2 YSLEER. This CDR3 is 13 amino acids long. V was shortened by 2 bases and J by 2 bases, with 6 bases between the two germline ends. CDR3 bases: TGCGCCAGCAGCCAACAGAGGAACTATGGCTACACCTTC. Translated: CASSQQRNYGYTF.

The rearrangement links TRBV5-1 to TRBJ1-4; D uncertain. This CDR3 comprises 14 residues. CDR1 and CDR2 from the germline V gene are SGHRS and YFSETQ. V was pared by 4 bases and J by 5 bases, with 12 bases between. The CDR3 DNA sequence: TGCGCCAGCAGCCCTGGGCGGTCCAATGAAAAACTGTTTTTT. Protein: CASSPGRSNEKLFF. Full variable domain (remainder filled in from reference TRBV5-1 and TRBJ1-4): KAGVTQTPRYLIKTRGQQVTLSCSPISGHRSVSWYQQTPGQGLQFLFEYFSETQRNKGNFPGRFSGRQFSNSRSEMNVSTLELGDSALYLCASSPGRSNEKLFFGSGTQLSVL.

The genes are TRBV9 and TRBJ2-2, with 7 nucleotides matching TRBD1. Germline CDR1 SGDLS, CDR2 YYNGEE. The CDR3 extends over 18 amino acids. With 2 bases clipped from V and 0 bases from J, the junction kept 10 bases outside the gene matches. In DNA, the CDR3 is TGTGCCAGCAGCGTCCTAGGACAGGCCCTAGCGAACACCGGGGAGCTGTTTTTT. Translated, it gives CASSVLGQALANTGELFF.